This is a list of T cell receptor beta chains from one sample in a study of Ad26.COV2.S vaccination and SARS-CoV-2 variants. Sequencing was performed with immunoSEQ multiplex PCR; in TCRdb, only in-frame clones are kept and a portion is missing. Of hundreds of thousands of clones detected, around 87% appear once; the ten largest clones hold approximately 3.6%. Sequenced here: peripheral blood, sampled in a trial of Ad26.COV2.S vaccine versus placebo. These receptors originate from a person aged 18-65 years who received the Ad26.COV2.S COVID-19 vaccine or a placebo. Both conserved end residues are part of each CDR3. Each record gives: V gene, clone size, J gene, D gene, CDR3 protein, CDR3 DNA. D genes are given only for firm matches. Part of the rows lack a size; the others show once, few, many or a class for expanded clones.

TRBV9	once	TRBJ2-3	TRBD2	CASSVGGLPSTDTQYF	TGTGCCAGCAGCGTAGGGGGACTACCGAGCACAGATACGCAGTATTTT
TRBV2	-	TRBJ2-1	-	CARGSGYNEQFF	TGTGCCCGGGGGAGTGGTTACAATGAGCAGTTCTTC
TRBV19	-	TRBJ2-6	-	CASSILDGLSGANVLTF	TGTGCCAGTAGTATCTTGGACGGACTCTCTGGGGCCAACGTCCTGACTTTC
TRBV7-9	-	TRBJ1-4	-	CASSFVAKTNEKLFF	TGTGCCAGCAGCTTTGTGGCAAAAACTAATGAAAAACTGTTTTTT
TRBV6-2/TRBV6-3	-	TRBJ2-3	-	CASSPHRDLKTTDTQYF	TGTGCCAGCAGTCCCCACCGGGACCTGAAGACCACAGATACGCAGTATTTT
TRBV5-6	-	TRBJ1-1	-	CASSLFDRMNTEAFF	TGTGCCAGCAGCTTGTTCGACAGAATGAACACTGAAGCTTTCTTT
TRBV11-2	-	TRBJ1-4	-	CASSLGATLFF	TGTGCCAGCAGCTTAGGTGCTACTTTGTTTTTT
TRBV7-2	few	TRBJ2-5	-	CASSLVGTQQETQYF	TGTGCCAGCAGCTTAGTCGGGACTCAACAAGAGACCCAGTACTTC
TRBV4-2	-	TRBJ2-1	-	CASSQDSSYNEQFF	TGTGCCAGCAGCCAGGACAGCTCCTACAATGAGCAGTTCTTC
TRBV6-5	-	TRBJ2-7	-	CASSYSSNGISYEQYF	TGTGCCAGCAGTTACTCGTCGAATGGCATATCCTACGAGCAGTACTTC
TRBV6-6	-	TRBJ2-7	TRBD1	CASRDRGGSYEQYF	TGTGCCAGCAGGGACAGGGGAGGATCCTACGAGCAGTACTTC
TRBV9	-	TRBJ2-7	-	CASSVKPAYEQYF	TGTGCCAGCAGCGTAAAACCAGCCTACGAGCAGTACTTC
TRBV6-2/TRBV6-3	-	TRBJ2-7	-	CASSYSNYEQYF	TGTGCCAGCAGTTATTCCAACTACGAGCAGTACTTC
TRBV24-1	-	TRBJ1-1	TRBD1	CATRDRGNTEAFF	TGTGCCACCAGGGACAGGGGGAACACTGAAGCTTTCTTT
TRBV5-1	-	TRBJ1-1	TRBD1	CASSITTGEDTEAFF	TGCGCCAGCAGCATTACGACAGGGGAGGACACTGAAGCTTTCTTT
TRBV3-1/TRBV3-2	once	TRBJ2-2	TRBD1	CASSPGQAHTGELFF	TGTGCCAGCAGCCCGGGACAGGCCCACACCGGGGAGCTGTTTTTT
TRBV9	-	TRBJ2-7	TRBD1	CASSATGSLTYEQYF	TGTGCCAGCAGCGCGACAGGGAGCCTTACCTACGAGCAGTACTTC
TRBV4-2	-	TRBJ2-5	-	CASSQDLGRGETQYF	TGTGCCAGCAGCCAAGATCTGGGCAGAGGAGAGACCCAGTACTTC
TRBV11-1	few	TRBJ2-2	TRBD1	CASSFSQGAQELFF	TGTGCCAGCAGCTTCTCACAGGGGGCGCAGGAGCTGTTTTTT
TRBV9	-	TRBJ2-7	-	CASSVTESTYEQYF	TGTGCCAGCAGCGTGACAGAATCCACCTACGAGCAGTACTTC
TRBV12-3/TRBV12-4	-	TRBJ1-5	TRBD1	CASSLAGGQPQHF	TGTGCCAGCAGTTTGGCAGGGGGTCAGCCCCAGCATTTT
TRBV11-3	-	TRBJ2-2	-	CASSLDLRSSGELFF	TGTGCCAGCAGCTTAGATCTCAGGTCCAGCGGGGAGCTGTTTTTT
TRBV6-6	-	TRBJ1-4	-	CASSYVTGTGEKLFF	TGTGCCAGCAGTTACGTTACGGGAACGGGTGAAAAACTGTTTTTT
TRBV10-3	-	TRBJ1-5	-	CAISEFVNSNQPQHF	TGTGCCATCAGTGAATTTGTGAATAGCAATCAGCCCCAGCATTTT
TRBV5-1	once	TRBJ2-3	TRBD2	CASSPWASGNTDTQYF	TGCGCCAGCAGCCCCTGGGCTAGCGGTAACACAGATACGCAGTATTTT
TRBV7-9	-	TRBJ1-5	-	CASSNGHNQPQHF	TGTGCCAGCAGCAATGGGCACAATCAGCCCCAGCATTTT
TRBV5-1	-	TRBJ2-5	-	CASRTRGQETQYF	TGCGCCAGCAGAACGCGAGGGCAAGAGACCCAGTACTTC
TRBV12-3/TRBV12-4	-	TRBJ2-3	-	CASRYFKDTQYF	TGTGCCAGCAGGTACTTCAAAGATACGCAGTATTTT
TRBV4-1	-	TRBJ2-7	TRBD2	CASSQDLAGAYEQYF	TGCGCCAGCAGCCAAGATCTAGCGGGGGCTTACGAGCAGTACTTC
TRBV19	-	TRBJ2-7	TRBD1	CASRPGQGHEQYF	TGTGCCAGTAGGCCGGGACAGGGCCACGAGCAGTACTTC
TRBV5-1	-	TRBJ1-1	TRBD1	CASSLRTGGSDTEAFF	TGCGCCAGCAGCTTACGGACAGGGGGCTCGGACACTGAAGCTTTCTTT
TRBV15	-	TRBJ1-4	-	CATSRSTPMGEKLFF	TGTGCCACCAGCAGATCGACACCAATGGGTGAAAAACTGTTTTTT
TRBV25-1	once	TRBJ2-5	-	CASSLTADSFQETQYF	TGTGCCAGCAGCCTCACCGCGGACAGTTTTCAAGAGACCCAGTACTTC
TRBV25-1	-	TRBJ2-5	TRBD1	CASKDRGSETQYF	TGTGCCAGCAAGGACAGGGGCTCCGAGACCCAGTACTTC
TRBV30	-	TRBJ1-1	-	CAFQGLEAFF	TGTGCCTTCCAAGGTCTAGAAGCTTTCTTT
TRBV18	few	TRBJ1-3	-	CASSPQGPGSGNTIYF	TGTGCCAGCTCACCCCAGGGGCCCGGCTCTGGAAACACCATATATTTT
TRBV5-1	-	TRBJ2-5	TRBD1	CASSLSLTGRETQYF	TGCGCCAGCAGCTTATCACTGACAGGGCGGGAGACCCAGTACTTC
TRBV2	-	TRBJ2-1	-	CASRGGGNEQFF	TGTGCCAGCAGGGGGGGCGGCAATGAGCAGTTCTTC
TRBV5-6	-	TRBJ1-1	TRBD1	CASSLGTGGGTEAFF	TGTGCCAGCAGCCTCGGGACAGGGGGAGGCACTGAAGCTTTCTTT
TRBV9	-	TRBJ2-2	-	CASSHDTGLEGGELFF	TGTGCCAGCAGCCACGACACAGGGCTGGAGGGGGGGGAGCTGTTTTTT
TRBV5-1	once	TRBJ2-5	-	CASSLLETQYF	TGCGCCAGCAGCTTGCTAGAGACCCAGTACTTC
TRBV3-1/TRBV3-2	few	TRBJ2-1	-	CASSQDLAYNEQFF	TGTGCCAGCAGCCAAGATCTAGCCTACAATGAGCAGTTCTTC
TRBV19	-	TRBJ1-1	-	CASSTRTGLNTEAFF	TGTGCCAGTAGTACCCGAACGGGACTGAACACTGAAGCTTTCTTT
TRBV27	-	TRBJ1-1	-	CASSWGTEGLGTEAFF	TGTGCCAGCAGTTGGGGAACGGAGGGGCTGGGCACTGAAGCTTTCTTT
TRBV19	-	TRBJ1-1	TRBD1	CASSIGRDRGAAFF	TGTGCCAGTAGTATCGGCCGGGACAGGGGAGCGGCTTTCTTT